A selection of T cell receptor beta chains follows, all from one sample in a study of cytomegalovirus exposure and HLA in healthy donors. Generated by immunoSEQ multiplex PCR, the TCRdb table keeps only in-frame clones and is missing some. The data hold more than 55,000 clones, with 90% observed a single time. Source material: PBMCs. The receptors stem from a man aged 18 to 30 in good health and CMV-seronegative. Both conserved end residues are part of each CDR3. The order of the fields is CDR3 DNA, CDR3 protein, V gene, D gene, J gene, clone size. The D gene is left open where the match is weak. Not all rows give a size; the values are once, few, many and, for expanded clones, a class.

TGCAGCGTGCGGGTCTCGGGCAATGAGCAGTTCTTC | CSVRVSGNEQFF | TRBV29-1 | NA | TRBJ2-1 | NA
TGTGCCAGCAGCCCAGGGACAGGGAGAAACACCATATATTTT | CASSPGTGRNTIYF | TRBV7-2 | TRBD1 | TRBJ1-3 | NA
TGTGCCAGCTCACCACCGGGGCTAGCGGGAGGGAAAAATGAGCAGTTCTTC | CASSPPGLAGGKNEQFF | TRBV18 | TRBD2 | TRBJ2-1 | NA
TGTGCCAGCAGTTACGAGGAGGGACAGTTCTATGGCTACACCTTC | CASSYEEGQFYGYTF | TRBV6-5 | TRBD1 | TRBJ1-2 | NA
TGTGCCAGCAGTCCGACAGGCCGCACAGATACGCAGTATTTT | CASSPTGRTDTQYF | TRBV28 | NA | TRBJ2-3 | NA
TGTGCCAGCAGTGATTTCAGGAAAGAGACCCAGTACTTC | CASSDFRKETQYF | TRBV2 | NA | TRBJ2-5 | NA
TGTGCCAGCGGGCGGGACTCGGAGGGTATCAAGCCCCAGCATTTT | CASGRDSEGIKPQHF | TRBV2 | NA | TRBJ1-5 | few
TGTGCCAGCAAGTTAGTGACAACTAGCACAGATACGCAGTATTTT | CASKLVTTSTDTQYF | TRBV6-1 | NA | TRBJ2-3 | NA
TGTGCCAGCAGCGCTGGACTGAGTTCCTACGAGCAGTACTTC | CASSAGLSSYEQYF | TRBV5-4 | NA | TRBJ2-7 | NA
TGTGCCAGCAGCCGACAGATCAATCAGCCCCAGCATTTT | CASSRQINQPQHF | TRBV2 | NA | TRBJ1-5 | NA
TGTGCCAGCAGCTCGAGGACAGAAATGATCTATGGCTACACCTTC | CASSSRTEMIYGYTF | TRBV5-5 | NA | TRBJ1-2 | NA
TGTGCCAGCAGCTCAAGGGGGGGTTTAGCGGGAGGGGAGACCCAGTACTTC | CASSSRGGLAGGETQYF | TRBV7-2 | TRBD2 | TRBJ2-5 | NA
TGCGCCAGCAGCTTCCTGAAGGGACAGGCTTCCTACGAGCAGTACTTC | CASSFLKGQASYEQYF | TRBV5-1 | TRBD1 | TRBJ2-7 | NA
TGTGCCAGCAGCCCCTCAGATACCCCAGGCTATGGCTACACCTTC | CASSPSDTPGYGYTF | TRBV7-3 | NA | TRBJ1-2 | once
TGCGCCAGCAGCCGCTCCGGGACAGAGAAAAACATTCAGTACTTC | CASSRSGTEKNIQYF | TRBV5-1 | TRBD1 | TRBJ2-4 | NA
TGTGCCAGCAGGAGGGGGGGGGTGGATACGCAGTATTTT | CASRRGGVDTQYF | TRBV6-1 | NA | TRBJ2-3 | NA
TGTGCCAGCAGTTTACGTCCCGACAGGGCTGGGGCCAACGTCCTGACTTTC | CASSLRPDRAGANVLTF | TRBV27 | TRBD1 | TRBJ2-6 | NA
TGTGCCATCAGTGATCCGGGTGAGCAGTTCTTC | CAISDPGEQFF | TRBV10-3 | NA | TRBJ2-1 | few
TGTGCCAGCAGTCCGGGACTAGCGGTTTACGAGCAGTACTTC | CASSPGLAVYEQYF | TRBV2 | TRBD2 | TRBJ2-7 | once
TGTGCCAGCAGTGACTCTACGGACATCCCGTACAATGAGCAGTTCTTC | CASSDSTDIPYNEQFF | TRBV6-4 | NA | TRBJ2-1 | NA
TGTGCCAGCAACTTGAGGAGGGCAATGAGAGTTTGCTTC | CASNLRRAMRVCF | TRBV2 | NA | TRBJ2-7 | NA
TGTGCCAGCAGTTTAAGGACTAGCGGGAGTGTTACAGATACGCAGTATTTT | CASSLRTSGSVTDTQYF | TRBV25-1 | TRBD2 | TRBJ2-3 | NA
TGTGCCTGGAGCCTCGCCGGGACAGGGAAGATTGAAAAACTGTTTTTT | CAWSLAGTGKIEKLFF | TRBV30 | TRBD1 | TRBJ1-4 | NA
TGTGCCAGCAGTTTACTGGGGGCCCAGCCCCAGCATTTT | CASSLLGAQPQHF | TRBV27 | NA | TRBJ1-5 | NA
TGTGCCAGCAGCCAGGGCACTTATCAGCCCCAGCATTTT | CASSQGTYQPQHF | TRBV7-2 | NA | TRBJ1-5 | once
TGTGCCAGCAGCTACGCCCCCCCGGGCACTAGCGGGAATTCTGGGGCCAACGTCCTGACTTTC | CASSYAPPGTSGNSGANVLTF | TRBV7-3 | TRBD2 | TRBJ2-6 | NA
TGCGCCAGCAGCCTTAGCGGGAGTACGAACACCGGGGAGCTGTTTTTT | CASSLSGSTNTGELFF | TRBV4-1 | TRBD2 | TRBJ2-2 | once
TGTGCCAGCGGGAGCTCTGGCTACGAGCAGTACTTC | CASGSSGYEQYF | TRBV6-5 | NA | TRBJ2-7 | NA
TGCAGCGTTTATGGGCGGGAGGGGGGAACAGATACGCAGTATTTT | CSVYGREGGTDTQYF | TRBV29-1 | TRBD2 | TRBJ2-3 | NA
TGTGCCAGCAGTGTGACAGGTTCGCGAGCTAATGAAAAACTGTTTTTT | CASSVTGSRANEKLFF | TRBV6-1 | NA | TRBJ1-4 | NA
TGCGCCAGCAGTGGCTCGAGAGTTGAAACAGATACGCAGTATTTT | CASSGSRVETDTQYF | TRBV10-1 | NA | TRBJ2-3 | NA
TGTGCCAGCAGCCCTCCGGACAGGGCTCCTTACGAGCAGTACTTC | CASSPPDRAPYEQYF | TRBV28 | TRBD1 | TRBJ2-7 | NA
TGTGCCAGCAGCCCCGGCGGGGGTGTGACAACTGAAGCTTTCTTT | CASSPGGGVTTEAFF | TRBV5-4 | NA | TRBJ1-1 | NA
TGTGCCAGCAGTTTGGGGGGGGTTGAGCAGTTCTTC | CASSLGGVEQFF | TRBV27 | TRBD2 | TRBJ2-1 | NA
TGTGCCATCAGTGGGCGGGCGGGAGGCTACAATGAGCAGTTCTTC | CAISGRAGGYNEQFF | TRBV10-3 | TRBD2 | TRBJ2-1 | NA
TGTGCCAGCTCACCTCGGACAGGGACCTATGGCTACACCTTC | CASSPRTGTYGYTF | TRBV18 | TRBD1 | TRBJ1-2 | NA
TGTGCCAGCAGTCGCGGGGGCCCCCAAGAGACCCAGTACTTC | CASSRGGPQETQYF | TRBV7-8 | NA | TRBJ2-5 | NA
TGTGCCAGCAGCCAAATCTATAGCTCCTACAATGAGCAGTTCTTC | CASSQIYSSYNEQFF | TRBV27 | NA | TRBJ2-1 | NA
TGTGCCAGCTCACCGACAGGAGGGAACACTGAAGCTTTCTTT | CASSPTGGNTEAFF | TRBV18 | NA | TRBJ1-1 | NA
TGCGCCAGCAGCCAAGGCAGTTTGAACACTGAAGCTTTCTTT | CASSQGSLNTEAFF | TRBV4-1 | NA | TRBJ1-1 | NA
TGTGCCAGCAAAGTTATAGCGTATCAGCCCCAGCATTTT | CASKVIAYQPQHF | TRBV28 | NA | TRBJ1-5 | NA
TGTGCCAGCTCACCCCGACAGGGCCGCAATGAGCAGTTCTTC | CASSPRQGRNEQFF | TRBV18 | TRBD1 | TRBJ2-1 | NA
TGTGCCAGCAGCCAAGGGACAGGAAATTCACCCCTCCACTTT | CASSQGTGNSPLHF | TRBV4-2 | TRBD1 | TRBJ1-6 | NA
TGTGCCAGCTCACCTGGACAGGGCGCCAAAAACATTCAGTACTTC | CASSPGQGAKNIQYF | TRBV18 | TRBD1 | TRBJ2-4 | NA
TGTGCCAGCAGTGAGGCGAACAGGGGTGGCTCTGGCTACACCTTC | CASSEANRGGSGYTF | TRBV6-1 | TRBD1 | TRBJ1-2 | NA
TGCGCCAGCAGCTTACAGGGGGCCAATGAGCAGTTCTTC | CASSLQGANEQFF | TRBV5-1 | TRBD1 | TRBJ2-1 | NA
TGTGCCAGCAGCAAATGTCAGGGAGGGAACTATGGCTACACCTTC | CASSKCQGGNYGYTF | TRBV21-1 | NA | TRBJ1-2 | NA
TGTGCCACCCGGGACAGAACTATGAACACTGAAGCTTTCTTT | CATRDRTMNTEAFF | TRBV19 | TRBD1 | TRBJ1-1 | NA
TGTGCCAGCGGGGGGGATACTCAAGAGCAGTACTTC | CASGGDTQEQYF | TRBV2 | TRBD2 | TRBJ2-7 | NA
TGTGCCAGCAGCACCCGGACGGGAGTTGGAGAGACCCAGTACTTC | CASSTRTGVGETQYF | TRBV11-3 | NA | TRBJ2-5 | NA